The rows below give T cell receptor beta chains drawn from one sample of a study of blood T cells in healthy people across ages. TCRdb fed the 5' RACE reads into MiXCR, producing one record per CDR3 protein. The table lists roughly 1.5 million distinct CDR3 sequences, 42% of them singletons. Material: blood. The receptor set was obtained from a woman in her late teens or twenties in good health. Each CDR3 is given with its conserved first and last residue. Each record gives: clone size, V gene, D gene, J gene, CDR3 protein, CDR3 DNA. D genes are given only for firm matches. Part of the rows lack a size; the others show once, few, many or a class for expanded clones.

>few|TRBV11-2|-|TRBJ1-2
CASSLQTGANYGYTF
TGTGCCAGCAGCTTACAAACGGGAGCTAACTATGGCTACACCTTC
>-|TRBV28|-|TRBJ2-5
CASSLPRRRVETQYF
TGTGCCAGCAGTCTTCCCAGGAGGCGCGTGGAGACCCAGTACTTC
>-|TRBV12-3/TRBV12-4|TRBD1|TRBJ2-3
CASRGPGQGHTDTQYF
TGTGCCAGCAGGGGACCAGGACAGGGACACACAGATACGCAGTATTTT
>-|TRBV2|TRBD2|TRBJ2-1
CASSAGTSGVHEQFF
TGTGCCAGCAGTGCAGGGACTAGTGGGGTCCATGAGCAGTTCTTC
>-|TRBV6-2/TRBV6-3|TRBD1|TRBJ2-1
CASGYSGQAEFF
TGTGCCAGCGGTTATTCCGGACAGGCCGAGTTCTTC
>-|TRBV27|-|TRBJ2-3
CASTERLSTDTQYF
TGTGCCAGCACGGAGCGGCTTAGCACAGATACGCAGTATTTT
>few|TRBV5-1|TRBD1|TRBJ2-4
CASSLVTGSYIQYF
TGCGCCAGCAGCTTGGTGACAGGGAGTTACATTCAGTACTTC
>-|TRBV7-2|TRBD2|TRBJ2-1
CASSLVTLGRAGGTYNEQFF
TGTGCCAGCAGCTTAGTTACCCTCGGACGAGCGGGAGGGACCTACAATGAGCAGTTCTTC
>-|TRBV20-1|TRBD1|TRBJ1-2
CSARDFRTGSGYGYTF
TGCAGTGCTAGAGATTTCCGGACAGGGAGCGGCTATGGCTACACCTTC
>few|TRBV12-3/TRBV12-4|TRBD1|TRBJ1-5
CASSLGTGYNQPQHF
TGTGCCAGCAGTCTCGGGACAGGGTACAATCAGCCCCAGCATTTT
>-|TRBV12-3/TRBV12-4|TRBD2|TRBJ2-2
CASSWGRLAGGGTGELFF
TGTGCCAGCAGTTGGGGACGGCTAGCGGGGGGTGGTACCGGGGAGCTGTTTTTT
>-|TRBV12-3/TRBV12-4|-|TRBJ1-5
CASLGKGPQHF
TGTGCCAGTCTTGGGAAGGGGCCCCAGCATTTT
>few|TRBV15|-|TRBJ2-2
CATSSSWGRNTGELFF
TGTGCCACCAGCTCAAGCTGGGGGCGAAACACCGGGGAGCTGTTTTTT
>once|TRBV20-1|-|TRBJ1-1
CSARGRDETEAFF
TGCAGTGCTAGAGGCCGGGACGAAACTGAAGCTTTCTTT
>-|TRBV7-9|-|TRBJ1-6
CASSLASPAHSPLHF
TGTGCCAGCAGCTTAGCGAGCCCCGCTCATTCACCCCTCCACTTT
>-|TRBV2|-|TRBJ1-1
CASSEIGVGDTEAFF
TGTGCCAGCAGTGAAATCGGGGTGGGAGACACTGAAGCTTTCTTT
>-|TRBV4-3|TRBD2|TRBJ2-1
CASSQDRDSGRETQFF
TGCGCCAGCAGCCAAGATCGAGATAGCGGGAGAGAGACCCAGTTCTTC
>-|TRBV5-6|-|TRBJ2-1
CASSLGGLGGSNEQFF
TGTGCCAGCAGCTTGGGGGGGCTTGGCGGCTCCAATGAGCAGTTCTTC
>-|TRBV7-9|TRBD1|TRBJ1-1
CASTRRGHAEAFF
TGTGCCAGCACCCGCAGGGGGCACGCTGAAGCTTTCTTT
>-|TRBV18|-|TRBJ1-3
CASSPVRGMDGNTIYF
TGTGCCAGCTCACCAGTGAGGGGAATGGATGGAAACACCATATATTTT
>-|TRBV6-2/TRBV6-3|-|TRBJ1-2
CASSTVALLLGYTF
TGTGCCAGCAGCACCGTCGCACTCCTATTGGGCTACACCTTC
>-|TRBV20-1|-|TRBJ1-1
CSARDRRTNTEAFF
TGCAGTGCTAGAGATAGGCGGACGAACACTGAAGCTTTCTTT
>-|TRBV11-2|-|TRBJ2-1
CASRGQMGEQFF
TGTGCCAGCAGGGGACAAATGGGTGAGCAGTTCTTC
>few|TRBV4-3|-|TRBJ1-6
CASSQKQGPNSPLHF
TGCGCCAGCAGCCAAAAACAGGGCCCAAATTCACCCCTCCACTTT
>few|TRBV27|TRBD1|TRBJ2-7
CASSGTGDHEQYF
TGTGCCAGCAGTGGGACAGGGGACCACGAGCAGTACTTC
>-|TRBV6-5|-|TRBJ1-2
CASSYLTGEGYTF
TGTGCCAGCAGTTACTTGACAGGAGAAGGCTACACCTTC
>few|TRBV20-1|-|TRBJ2-7
CSANGQNSYEQYF
TGCAGTGCTAATGGGCAGAACTCCTACGAGCAGTACTTC
>-|TRBV7-9|TRBD2|TRBJ2-3
CASSRRAGVGTQYF
TGTGCCAGCAGCCGACGAGCGGGAGTGGGGACGCAGTATTTT
>-|TRBV11-2|TRBD1|TRBJ2-7
CASSTGTGVVGEQYF
TGTGCCAGCAGCACCGGGACAGGGGTTGTCGGCGAGCAGTACTTC
>few|TRBV27|-|TRBJ1-2
CASSLRSPNYGYTF
TGTGCCAGCAGTTTGCGGAGTCCTAACTATGGCTACACCTTC
>-|TRBV10-3|-|TRBJ1-1
CAISEYLEKAFF
TGTGCCATCAGTGAGTACCTAGAAAAAGCTTTCTTT
>few|TRBV13|TRBD2|TRBJ2-7
CASRRAGGPVYEQYF
TGTGCCAGCAGACGAGCGGGAGGGCCTGTTTACGAGCAGTACTTC
>-|TRBV20-1|-|TRBJ2-2
CSARDLLTGELFF
TGCAGTGCTAGAGATTTGCTCACCGGGGAGCTGTTTTTT
>-|TRBV6-6|-|TRBJ2-3
CASSHGRSSTDTQYF
TGTGCCAGCAGCCACGGCCGCAGTAGCACAGATACGCAGTATTTT
>-|TRBV4-1|-|TRBJ1-5
CASSQAGLNQPQHF
TGCGCCAGCAGCCAAGCGGGTTTAAATCAGCCCCAGCATTTT
>-|TRBV7-2|TRBD1|TRBJ1-2
CASSDQGAGGYTF
TGTGCCAGCAGCGACCAGGGGGCTGGTGGCTACACCTTC
>-|TRBV20-1|-|TRBJ1-1
CSAIKQVGTEAFF
TGCAGTGCTATTAAACAGGTCGGCACTGAAGCTTTCTTT
>-|TRBV4-1|-|TRBJ2-1
CASSQGIGGLYPEQFF
TGCGCCAGCAGCCAAGGAATAGGGGGGCTATACCCTGAGCAGTTCTTC
>few|TRBV20-1|TRBD1|TRBJ1-4
CSVHRGRTNEKLFF
TGCAGTGTACACAGGGGACGGACTAATGAAAAACTGTTTTTT
>-|TRBV14|-|TRBJ1-1
CASSQDLETEAFF
TGTGCCAGCAGCCAAGATCTGGAGACTGAAGCTTTCTTT
>many|TRBV18|-|TRBJ2-5
CASSPGLEETQYF
TGTGCCAGCTCACCAGGGCTCGAAGAGACCCAGTACTTC
>few|TRBV6-6|-|TRBJ1-1
CATTEAFF
TGTGCCACCACGGAAGCTTTCTTT
>few|TRBV6-5|-|TRBJ2-1
CASSYGSRGYNEQFF
TGTGCCAGCAGTTACGGATCGAGGGGCTACAATGAGCAGTTCTTC
>-|TRBV14|-|TRBJ2-7
CASSLRDSRSYEQYF
TGTGCCAGCAGCCTCCGGGATTCGCGCTCCTACGAGCAGTACTTC
>few|TRBV28|-|TRBJ1-1
CASSFDTNLAFF
TGTGCCAGCAGTTTCGATACGAATTTAGCTTTCTTT
>-|TRBV4-1|-|TRBJ2-5
CASSQAFDEQYF
TGCGCCAGCAGCCAAGCCTTTGATGAGCAGTACTTC
>-|TRBV2|-|TRBJ1-1
CASSDSRALNTEAFF
TGTGCCAGCAGTGATAGCAGGGCCTTGAACACTGAAGCTTTCTTT
>-|TRBV12-3/TRBV12-4|-|TRBJ1-2
CASTTSEGGYTF
TGTGCCAGCACCACCAGCGAAGGAGGCTACACCTTC
>-|TRBV10-3|TRBD1|TRBJ1-1
CAISEQDREVFF
TGTGCCATCAGTGAGCAGGACAGGGAAGTTTTCTTT
>-|TRBV4-2|-|TRBJ2-7
CASSQEIRTRTCEQYF
TGTGCCAGCAGCCAAGAGATCCGGACACGGACCTGCGAGCAGTACTTC
>-|TRBV18|TRBD2|TRBJ2-3
CASSPQLAGHTDTQYF
TGTGCCAGCTCACCACAACTAGCGGGACACACAGATACGCAGTATTTT
>few|TRBV6-6|-|TRBJ1-1
CASSRGRRNTEAFF
TGTGCCAGCAGCCGGGGGCGACGGAACACTGAAGCTTTCTTT
>-|TRBV7-2|TRBD2|TRBJ2-5
CASSFRLADQETQYF
TGTGCCAGCAGCTTCCGACTAGCGGATCAAGAGACCCAGTACTTC
>-|TRBV21-1|-|TRBJ1-1
CASTIFPGSMNTEAFF
TGTGCCAGCACTATTTTTCCGGGTTCTATGAACACTGAAGCTTTCTTT
>-|TRBV9|-|TRBJ2-7
CASSVVGNLYNEQYF
TGTGCCAGCAGCGTAGTGGGTAACCTCTACAATGAGCAGTACTTC